A few counts support the clone carrying this T cell receptor beta chain. The data originate from a study of follicular helper T cells after annual influenza vaccination. V shed 6 bases and J shed 3 bases, with 12 bases lying between them. The CDR3 length is 14 residues. In germline, CDR1 is MNHEY, CDR2 SMNVEV (reference sequence). The time point: 2015-2016 season, pre-vaccination. Donors with HIV/AIDS, active malignancy, immunomodulators or active illness were excluded. Clones were sequenced by immunoSEQ multiplex PCR, and TCRdb holds only the in-frame ones, with some missing. Here the sample spans thousands of clones, roughly 85% being singletons.

The chain joins TRBV27 to TRBJ1-5, with TRBD1 as a possible D gene (6 bases). This sample comprised CXCR5+ CD38- circulating T follicular helper cells from blood, obtained on the day of influenza vaccination. Subset described: circulating Tfh, non-naive CD4+CXCR5+PD-1+ (ICOS+CD38+ or ICOS-CD38-). The receptor comes from an adult who received the influenza vaccine. This CDR3 reads CASSDDRTNQPQHF. Here the CDR3 DNA reads TGTGCCAGCAGCGATGACAGGACCAATCAGCCCCAGCATTTT.